The 6 T cell receptor beta chains in this list originate from one sample, sequenced in a study of graft-versus-host responses after intestinal transplantation. Their antigens remain unidentified. Assay: immunoSEQ multiplex PCR; the TCRdb copy retains only in-frame clones and omits some. The table shows 90,000 to 130,000 clones, with over 85% occurring only once. The sample consisted of unstimulated CD8+ T cells sorted from spleen or lymph node cells, taken before intestinal transplant. The receptors were sampled from a human donor who received an intestinal transplant.

The chain has TRBV4-1 and TRBJ1-2; D is perhaps TRBD1 (6 bases). Germline V CDR1 and CDR2: MGHRA, YSYEKL. The CDR3 covers 15 residues. Trimming left V 0 bases short and J 8 bases short, with 16 bases between. For the CDR3, the DNA is TGCGCCAGCAGCCAAGATCCAGGGGCCTTCTCGGGCTACACCTTC. This sequence encodes CASSQDPGAFSGYTF.

A word on this clone: This same CDR3 is encoded by further DNA sequences in the sample. Here the CDR3 reads CASSTSGSSYEQYF. Here the CDR3 DNA reads TGTGCCAGCAGCACGAGCGGGAGCTCCTACGAGCAGTACTTC. The rearrangement joins TRBV9 to TRBJ2-7, with 8 bases aligning to TRBD2. The V and J ends lost 4 bases and 0 bases, in that order; junction bases with no gene match: 3. This CDR3 is built from 14 residues. Germline V gene lookup returns CDR1 SGDLS and CDR2 YYNGEE.

The chain links TRBV9 to TRBJ1-3; D uncertain. The V gene lost 0 bases and the J gene lost 0 bases, with 13 bases spanning the gap. CDR1 SGDLS and CDR2 YYNGEE come from the germline V gene. CDR3 length: 17 residues. The CDR3 loop is CASSVEGRIYSGNTIYF. DNA for the CDR3: TGTGCCAGCAGCGTAGAAGGCAGGATTTACTCTGGAAACACCATATATTTT. The entire variable domain, with the rest obtained from reference TRBV9 and TRBJ1-3, is as follows: DSGVTQTPKHLITATGQRVTLRCSPRSGDLSVYWYQQSLDQGLQFLIQYYNGEERAKGNILERFSAQQFPDLHSELNLSSLELGDSALYFCASSVEGRIYSGNTIYFGEGSWLTVV.

The genes are TRBV11-2 and TRBJ2-7; no clear D. This CDR3 comprises 11 residues. CDR1 is SGHAT, CDR2 FQNNGV, per germline. Trimming stripped 4 bases from V and 5 bases from J, with 6 bases between. The CDR3 bases are TGTGCCAGCAGCTACAAGGACGAGCAGTACTTC. Protein product: CASSYKDEQYF.

This chain uses TRBV27 with TRBJ1-1; the D gene is possibly TRBD1 (5 bases). Trimming removed 7 bases at V and 0 bases at J, with 18 bases between. The CDR3 consists of 16 residues. Germline V gene data show CDR1 as MNHEY and CDR2 as SMNVEV (reference sequence). The CDR3 region has the DNA TGTGCCAGCACCTCCGGGGCCCTAACTATGAACACTGAAGCTTTCTTT. Amino acids: CASTSGALTMNTEAFF.

The rearrangement joins TRBV13 to TRBJ2-7; D might be TRBD1 or TRBD2, each matching 6 bases. V was trimmed by 1 base and J by 2 bases, leaving 9 bases between them. Per the germline V gene, CDR1 is PRHDT and CDR2 is FYEKMQ (reference sequence). The CDR3 is 14 amino acids. Here the CDR3 reads CASSLEGGPYEQYF. For the CDR3, the DNA is TGTGCCAGCAGCTTAGAGGGGGGACCCTACGAGCAGTACTTC.